This T cell receptor (beta chain) emerged from a study of CD8 T cells in ankylosing spondylitis. Notes on the study in general: Clones tied to disease were said to be significantly enriched in matched ankylosing spondylitis synovial fluid.

Germline lookup yields CDR1 SGDLS and CDR2 YYNGEE. The CDR3 runs to 17 residues. V was trimmed by 3 bases and J by 5 bases, leaving 22 bases between them. TCRdb fed the 5' RACE reads into MiXCR, producing one record per CDR3 protein. The data show 10,000 to 15,000 distinct CDR3 sequences, approximately 3% seen once. This clonotype came up many times. The antigen remains unidentified. Sequencing was done on a sample of blood, either unsorted or a sorted T cell fraction (not recorded which). The receptor was isolated from a male donor with ankylosing spondylitis or in good health (not recorded which). The rearrangement links TRBV9 to TRBJ2-3; possibly TRBD1 or TRBD2 for D (6 bases each). As DNA, the CDR3 is TGTGCCAGCAGCGCTTCCAGGGGAGGTACAACGCTAGATACGCAGTATTTT. This sequence encodes CASSASRGGTTLDTQYF.